This entry concerns a single T cell receptor (beta chain). Its antigen remains unknown. With V trimmed by 5 bases and J by 7 bases, 9 bases remained unmatched. Germline assignment: CDR1 WSHSY and CDR2 SAAADI. The CDR3 sequence is 15 residues long. TCRdb's copy holds only in-frame clones and misses some; the assay was immunoSEQ multiplex PCR. The top ten clones hold around 35% of a sample with over 9,000 clones, about 80% of them seen once. The sample is drawn from a study of graft-versus-host responses after intestinal transplantation. Notes on the study in general: HvG clone declines early post-transplant were associated with peak circulating GvH levels. Detected in recipient marrow were GvH clones, some of which were first observed in ileum or blood.

The TCR was taken from a human patient who received an intestinal transplant, so some T cells may come from the graft donor. The rearrangement joins TRBV10-2 to TRBJ2-7, with 12 bases that match TRBD2. Sequenced material: PBMCs, taken 494 days after intestinal transplant. The CDR3 loop is CASSILAGGSPEQYF. CDR3 DNA sequence: TGCGCCAGCAGTATACTAGCGGGAGGCTCTCCGGAGCAGTACTTC.